This T cell receptor beta chain stems from a study of T cells after somatic rescue of genetic block. From germline, CDR1 is LNHNV and CDR2 YYDKDF (reference sequence). V was clipped by 0 bases and J by 2 bases, with 7 bases between them. The CDR3 is made up of 15 amino acids. Measured with immunoSEQ multiplex PCR; TCRdb has only the in-frame clones, and not every one. The sample holds 85,000 to 90,000 clones, 75% to 90% seen once. The sequenced sample was peripheral blood mononuclear cells (PBMCs). The chain employs TRBV15 and TRBJ2-2; D gene unclear. The clonotype originates from a woman aged 18-29 years. As DNA, the CDR3 is TGTGCCACCAGCAGAGATGAGCGAAACACCGGGGAGCTGTTTTTT. This encodes CATSRDERNTGELFF.